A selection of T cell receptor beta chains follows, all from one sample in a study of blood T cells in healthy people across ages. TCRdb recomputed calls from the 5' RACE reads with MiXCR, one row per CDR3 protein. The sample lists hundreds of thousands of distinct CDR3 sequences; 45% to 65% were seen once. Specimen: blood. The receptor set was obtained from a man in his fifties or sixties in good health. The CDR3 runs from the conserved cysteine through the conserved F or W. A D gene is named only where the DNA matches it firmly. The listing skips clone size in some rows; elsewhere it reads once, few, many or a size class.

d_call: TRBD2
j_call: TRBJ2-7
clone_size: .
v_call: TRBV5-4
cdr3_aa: CASSGALREGEQYF

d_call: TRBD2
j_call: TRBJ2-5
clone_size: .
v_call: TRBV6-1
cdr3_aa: CASSILLAGGETQYF

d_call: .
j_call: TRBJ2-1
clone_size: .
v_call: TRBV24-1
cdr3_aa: CATSEGVEQFF

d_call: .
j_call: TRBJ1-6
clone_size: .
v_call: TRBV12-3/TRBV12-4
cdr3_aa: CASSFRGGAENSPLHF

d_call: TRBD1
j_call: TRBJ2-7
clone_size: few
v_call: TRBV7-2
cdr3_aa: CASSYPRDRGFSYEQYF

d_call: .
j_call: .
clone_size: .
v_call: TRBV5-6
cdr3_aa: CASSFRDGSYEQYF

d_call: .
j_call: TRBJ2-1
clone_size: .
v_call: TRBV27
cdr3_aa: CASRLLPLETQFF

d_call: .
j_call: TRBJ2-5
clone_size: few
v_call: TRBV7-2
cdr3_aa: CASSFSLEPQETQYF

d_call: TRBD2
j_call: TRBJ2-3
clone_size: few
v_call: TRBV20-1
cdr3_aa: CSGAGTSGPDTQYF

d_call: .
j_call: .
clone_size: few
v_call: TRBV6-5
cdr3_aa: CASSYSRRFSYEQYF

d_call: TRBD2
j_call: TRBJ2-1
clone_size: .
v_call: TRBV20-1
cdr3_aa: CSARVTSQQFF

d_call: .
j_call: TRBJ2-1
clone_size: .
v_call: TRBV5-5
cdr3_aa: CASSPKGSSYNEQFF

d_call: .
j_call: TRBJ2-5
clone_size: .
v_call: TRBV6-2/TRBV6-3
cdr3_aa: CASSTGRLAGNQETQYF

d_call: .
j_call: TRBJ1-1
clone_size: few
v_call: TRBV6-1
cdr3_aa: CASSEVWRWGENTEAFF

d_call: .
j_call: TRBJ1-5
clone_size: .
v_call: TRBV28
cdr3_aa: CASRLGDKGQPQHF

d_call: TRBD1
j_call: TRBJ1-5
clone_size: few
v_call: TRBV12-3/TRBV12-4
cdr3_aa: CASSWGTGNGPQHF

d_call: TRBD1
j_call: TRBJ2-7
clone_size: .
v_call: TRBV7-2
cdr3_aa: CASRYQGARNEQYF

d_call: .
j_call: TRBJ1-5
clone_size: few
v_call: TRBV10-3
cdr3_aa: CAISESGGSQPQHF

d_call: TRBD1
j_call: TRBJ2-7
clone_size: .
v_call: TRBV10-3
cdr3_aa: CAISAGQTSYEQYF

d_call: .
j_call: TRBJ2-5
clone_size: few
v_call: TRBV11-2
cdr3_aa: CASSLENIQETQYF

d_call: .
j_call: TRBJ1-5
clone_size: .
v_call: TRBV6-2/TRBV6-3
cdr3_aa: CASSYFAGPKQPQHF

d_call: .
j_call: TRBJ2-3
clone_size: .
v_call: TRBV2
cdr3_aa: CAISDRDLSTDTQYF

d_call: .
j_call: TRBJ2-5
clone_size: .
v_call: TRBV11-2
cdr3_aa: CASSSQGGGFQETQYF

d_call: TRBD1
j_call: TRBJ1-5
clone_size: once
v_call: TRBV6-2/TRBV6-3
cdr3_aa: CASRNRGLSQPQHF

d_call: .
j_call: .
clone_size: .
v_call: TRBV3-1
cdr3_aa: CASSQDVGTGETQYF

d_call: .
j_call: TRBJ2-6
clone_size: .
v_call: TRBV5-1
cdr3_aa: CASRRRPGGRQHSGANVLTF

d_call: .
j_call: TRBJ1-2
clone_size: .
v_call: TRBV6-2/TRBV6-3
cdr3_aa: CASSYSRGMYYGYTF

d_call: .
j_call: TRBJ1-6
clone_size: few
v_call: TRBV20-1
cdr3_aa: CSARDEGGDTLHF

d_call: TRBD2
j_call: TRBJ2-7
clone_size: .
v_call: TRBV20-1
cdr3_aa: CSASLGGGGISYEQYF

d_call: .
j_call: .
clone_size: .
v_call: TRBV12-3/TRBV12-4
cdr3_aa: CASSVDSGLWGEQYF

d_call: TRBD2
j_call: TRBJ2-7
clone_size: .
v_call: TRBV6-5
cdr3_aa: CASSKLSSGGAYEQYF

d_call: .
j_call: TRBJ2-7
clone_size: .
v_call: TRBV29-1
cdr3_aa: CSVSRGSPYEQYF

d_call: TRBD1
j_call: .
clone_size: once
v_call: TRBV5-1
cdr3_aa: CASGSQGQAEGTQYF

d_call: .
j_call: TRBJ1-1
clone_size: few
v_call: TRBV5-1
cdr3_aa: CASSLAGGATEAFF

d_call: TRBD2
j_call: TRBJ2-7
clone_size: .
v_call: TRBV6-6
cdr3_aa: CASSHGTRNYEQYF

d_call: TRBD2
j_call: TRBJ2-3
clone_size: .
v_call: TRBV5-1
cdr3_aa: CASSLRGLAGGTSTDTQYF

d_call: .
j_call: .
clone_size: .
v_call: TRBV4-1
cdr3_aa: CASSPAGALYEQYF

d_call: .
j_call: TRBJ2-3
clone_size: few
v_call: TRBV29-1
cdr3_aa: CSVESRVGTDTQYF

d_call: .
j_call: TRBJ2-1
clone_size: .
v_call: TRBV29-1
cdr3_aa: CSAENPSSYNEQFF

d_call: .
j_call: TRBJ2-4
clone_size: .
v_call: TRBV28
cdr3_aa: CASTGVAKNIQYF

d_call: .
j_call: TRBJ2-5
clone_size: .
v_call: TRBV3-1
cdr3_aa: CASSQAGSGETQYF

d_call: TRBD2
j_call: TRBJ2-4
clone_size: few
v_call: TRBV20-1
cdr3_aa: CSARESGRRAKNIQYF

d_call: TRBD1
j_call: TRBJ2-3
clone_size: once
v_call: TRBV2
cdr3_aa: CASSPDRTSTDTQYF

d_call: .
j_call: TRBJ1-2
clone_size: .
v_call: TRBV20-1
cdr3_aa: CSALKTGYGYTF

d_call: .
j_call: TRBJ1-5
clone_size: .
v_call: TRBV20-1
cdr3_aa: CSAPGGRSSNQPQHF

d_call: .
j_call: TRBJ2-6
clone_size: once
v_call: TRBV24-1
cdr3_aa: CATSGSTGTGANVLTF

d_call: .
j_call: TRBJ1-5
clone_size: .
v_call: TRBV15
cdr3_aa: CATSRVLGQPQHF

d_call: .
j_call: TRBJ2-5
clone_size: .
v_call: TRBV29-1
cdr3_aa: CSVPGLVGGPSKYF

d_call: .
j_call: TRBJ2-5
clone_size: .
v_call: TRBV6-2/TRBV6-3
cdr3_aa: CASTSWETQYF

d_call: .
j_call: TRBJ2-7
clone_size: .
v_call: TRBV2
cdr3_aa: CASRRGLGGYERYF

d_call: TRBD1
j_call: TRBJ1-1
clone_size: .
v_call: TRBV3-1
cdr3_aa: CASSQSGGPEAFF

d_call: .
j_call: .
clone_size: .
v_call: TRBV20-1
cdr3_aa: CSAREVNQETQYF

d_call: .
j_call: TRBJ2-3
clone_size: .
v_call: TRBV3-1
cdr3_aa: CASSQRALGHPSDTQYF

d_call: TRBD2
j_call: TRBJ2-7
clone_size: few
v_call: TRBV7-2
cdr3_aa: CASTPSGGVYEQYF